Listed below are T cell receptor beta chains from one sample, sequenced in a study of blood T cell repertoires in COVID-19. The repertoire was sequenced with immunoSEQ multiplex PCR; TCRdb's copy has only in-frame clones and lacks some. Here the sample spans approximately 300,000 clones, 88% being singletons. The source material was peripheral blood. These receptors were obtained from a young woman with COVID-19, enrolled during active disease. Both conserved end residues are part of each CDR3. Fields, in order: CDR3 protein, V gene, J gene, D gene. A D gene is named only where the DNA matches it firmly.

cdr3_aa: CASSLPGLGIEQFF
v_call: TRBV7-2
j_call: TRBJ2-1
d_call: TRBD2

cdr3_aa: CASSSPSGSGRFTDTQYF
v_call: TRBV9
j_call: TRBJ2-3
d_call: TRBD2

cdr3_aa: CAWSGTSGSVYEQYF
v_call: TRBV30
j_call: TRBJ2-7
d_call: TRBD2

cdr3_aa: CASSAMTGGTEAFF
v_call: TRBV9
j_call: TRBJ1-1
d_call: .

cdr3_aa: CASSLVASGEQFF
v_call: TRBV12-3/TRBV12-4
j_call: TRBJ2-1
d_call: TRBD2

cdr3_aa: CASTPIDRVEREQYF
v_call: TRBV10-2
j_call: TRBJ2-7
d_call: TRBD1

cdr3_aa: CASKEGDSNQPQHF
v_call: TRBV6-5
j_call: TRBJ1-5
d_call: .

cdr3_aa: CASRFRGGPYEQYF
v_call: TRBV2
j_call: TRBJ2-7
d_call: .

cdr3_aa: CASSKGTGSHHQPQHF
v_call: TRBV21-1
j_call: TRBJ1-5
d_call: .

cdr3_aa: CASSIRRERAGDEQFF
v_call: TRBV2
j_call: TRBJ2-1
d_call: .

cdr3_aa: CASSTIPGQGSTGELFF
v_call: TRBV19
j_call: TRBJ2-2
d_call: TRBD1

cdr3_aa: CASSYSPTEAFF
v_call: TRBV7-2
j_call: TRBJ1-1
d_call: .

cdr3_aa: CASSGVAGYEQYF
v_call: TRBV19
j_call: TRBJ2-7
d_call: TRBD2

cdr3_aa: CASSQVPTYNEKLFF
v_call: TRBV3-1/TRBV3-2
j_call: TRBJ1-4
d_call: .

cdr3_aa: CASSLPGLADYNEQFF
v_call: TRBV7-6
j_call: TRBJ2-1
d_call: TRBD2

cdr3_aa: CASSQDRGNEQFF
v_call: TRBV11-2
j_call: TRBJ2-1
d_call: TRBD1

cdr3_aa: CSVDRGREAFF
v_call: TRBV29-1
j_call: TRBJ1-1
d_call: TRBD1

cdr3_aa: CASSLGQGGNEQFF
v_call: TRBV5-1
j_call: TRBJ2-1
d_call: TRBD1

cdr3_aa: CAINGGGNTEAFF
v_call: TRBV10-3
j_call: TRBJ1-1
d_call: .

cdr3_aa: CATAQGPGYEQYF
v_call: TRBV15
j_call: TRBJ2-7
d_call: .